What follows are 6 T cell receptor beta chains derived from one specimen sequenced in a study of CD8 T cells in ankylosing spondylitis. A single record per CDR3 protein comes from TCRdb applying MiXCR to the 5' RACE reads. The sample includes 200,000 or so distinct CDR3 sequences, approximately 13% of them seen just once. Sample: blood, either unsorted or a sorted T cell fraction (not recorded which). The receptor set was obtained from a female donor with ankylosing spondylitis or in good health (not recorded which).

As concerns this clonotype: Just one base apart from a much larger clone, this may be a read error. The CDR3 carries no conserved terminal phenylalanine or tryptophan, so it likely arises from a read error. The V and J genes are TRBV7-3 and TRBJ2-7; 11 nucleotides align to TRBD2. CDR3 length equals 15 residues. V lost 3 bases and J lost 2; bases outside the gene matches: 3. CDR1 and CDR2 from the germline V gene are SGHTA and FQGTGA. CDR3 DNA sequence: TGTGCCAGCAGCTTGGGACTAGCGGTTCCCTACGAGCAGTACCTC. Protein sequence: CASSLGLAVPYEQYL.

The chain uses TRBV11-2 and TRBJ2-1, with D perhaps matching TRBD1 (6 bases). The V and J ends lost 3 bases and 2 bases respectively, with 11 bases between them. The germline CDR1 and CDR2 sequences are SGHAT and FQNNGV. The CDR3 runs to 15 residues. The CDR3 sequence: CASSLGASTYNEQFF. The CDR3 DNA reads as TGTGCCAGCAGCTTGGGGGCTAGTACCTACAATGAGCAGTTCTTC.

This clonotype was seen many times. The chain joins TRBV5-6 to TRBJ1-5; 7 nucleotides match TRBD1. The germline V gene has CDR1 SGHDT and CDR2 YYEEEE. After removal of 4 bases from V and 7 bases from J, the junction contained 5 bases not matched to a gene. The CDR3 consists of 13 residues. As DNA, the CDR3 is TGTGCCAGCAGCCCCGGACAGGCCCAGCCCCAGCATTTT. Translation: CASSPGQAQPQHF.

Details on this clonotype: A much larger clone lies one base from this, so it may be a read error. This chain uses TRBV12-3 or TRBV12-4 with TRBJ1-6, with unresolved D. The CDR3 runs to 13 residues. The CDR3, as DNA: TGTGCCAGCAGTTTGCCCGGATTTGGACCCCCCCACTTT. Its translation: CASSLPGFGPPHF.

This clonotype was observed many times. The rearrangement joins TRBV5-1 to TRBJ2-1, with 7 bases lining up with TRBD2. Trimming at V came to 6 bases and at J to 7 bases, leaving 10 bases not matched to a gene. Germline V lookup: CDR1 SGHRS, CDR2 YFSETQ. This CDR3 has 14 residues. CDR3 in DNA: TGCGCCAGCACTGTTGGCGGGAGAAGGAATGAGCAGTTCTTC. Translating gives CASTVGGRRNEQFF.

The chain uses TRBV21-1 and TRBJ2-3; the table calls TRBD2, which could not be checked here. TRBV21-1 is a known pseudogene. The CDR3 loop spans 16 amino acids. DNA of the CDR3: TGTGCCAGCATCCTACCAGCGGGAGGGCCAGAAGATACGCAGTATTTT. This codes for CASILPAGGPEDTQYF.